This TCR beta chain is drawn from a study of cytomegalovirus exposure and HLA in healthy donors. The V segment lost 6 bases and the J segment 3 bases; nucleotides outside the gene matches: 10. Germline V gene data show CDR1 as MNHEY and CDR2 as SVGAGI. The CDR3 totals 15 residues. PCR used 60 Vbeta primers and 13 Jbeta primers. Only in-frame clones appear in the TCRdb table, and some are missing; sequencing was by immunoSEQ multiplex PCR. The data show about 140,000 clones, with about 70% seen just once and over 9.5% held by the top ten. The specimen was PBMCs. The rearrangement links TRBV6-5 to TRBJ2-7; TRBD1 matches at 8 bases. The sequence came from a young man in good health and CMV-seropositive. The CDR3 DNA is TGTGCCAGCAGAGGACAGGGACTGCCACTCTACGAGCAGTACTTC. This gives the protein CASRGQGLPLYEQYF.